This T cell receptor (beta chain) was sequenced in a study of OX40 agonist ivuxolimab in advanced cancers. Across the study: With ivuxolimab, an agonistic anti-OX40 (CD134) antibody, patients were treated. People who had prior anti-PD-1, anti-PD-L1 or anti-CTLA-4 therapy could take part, and approximately 44% had some.

In germline, CDR1 is MNHEY, CDR2 SVGAGI. V was pared by 6 bases and J by 8 bases, with 19 bases between. The CDR3 length is 15 residues. The method was immunoSEQ multiplex PCR; TCRdb's version includes in-frame clones alone and lacks a portion of them. The profile shows about 50,000 clones, over 70% of them singletons. Study-level points and caveats: Fewer expanded clones were found on average in CD4+ than in CD8+ T cells. Normalized T-cell clonal expansion was also low in a subset of nonresponders.

As regards this clone: The antigen remains undetermined.

The material was CD4+ or CD8+ T cells sorted from blood, obtained in a trial of the OX40 agonist ivuxolimab. This TCR was sampled from an adult with an advanced solid tumor such as melanoma, head and neck, liver or kidney cancer. V gene TRBV6-5 combines with J gene TRBJ1-4; tentative D call: TRBD1 (6 bases). The chain's CDR3 is CASSLLTGGKEKLFF. The CDR3 DNA is TGTGCCAGCAGCCTGTTGACAGGAGGAAAGGAAAAACTGTTTTTT.